The source of this T cell receptor beta chain is a study of blood T cell repertoires in COVID-19. Study background: Acute-phase and convalescent COVID-19 samples originated in the United States, Italy and Spain. T cells, B-cell-depleted T cells, or PBMCs supplied cDNA or gDNA.

Trimming removed 4 bases from V and 4 bases from J; junction bases left unmatched: 11. The CDR3 runs 16 residues. Germline assignment: CDR1 SGDLS and CDR2 YYNGEE. In the study's own analysis: Cell counts per sample came from amplifying reference gene primers. Produced via immunoSEQ multiplex PCR; TCRdb's table is partial and in-frame only. The DNA was the basis for D and trimming; V, J and clone size are from that table. This sample has some 54,000 clones, with around 81% found just once. This TCR came from an older man with active COVID-19. The rearrangement uses TRBV9 and TRBJ2-3; TRBD1 agrees at 8 bases. The sample consisted of peripheral blood. The CDR3 bases are TGTGCCAGCAGCTCAGGGGGACAGGTTCTCCCAGATACGCAGTATTTT. It encodes CASSSGGQVLPDTQYF.